The present T cell receptor beta chain was sequenced within a study of monozygotic twins with inflammatory bowel disease. Study-level results: Fewer clonotypes were shared with others by IBD patients than by healthy twins, especially with disease activity.

Template switching appended UMIs that held a 6-nucleotide sample barcode. One entry per CDR3 protein, without DNA, is what TCRdb gives after re-calling the 5' RACE reads. The ten top clones account for 0.95% to 1.5%, within a sample of 110,000 to 150,000 distinct CDR3 sequences. In the case of this clonotype: Its antigen is unknown.

Germline CDR1 reads LGHNA; CDR2 reads YSLEER. The CDR3 is 15 amino acids. The TCR sequence derives from a human donor with ulcerative colitis or Crohn's disease, or a healthy co-twin of an affected twin (not recorded which). Sequencing was done on a sample of blood. The chain employs TRBV4-3 and TRBJ1-1. The CDR3 loop reads CASSQDPGPFSEAFF.